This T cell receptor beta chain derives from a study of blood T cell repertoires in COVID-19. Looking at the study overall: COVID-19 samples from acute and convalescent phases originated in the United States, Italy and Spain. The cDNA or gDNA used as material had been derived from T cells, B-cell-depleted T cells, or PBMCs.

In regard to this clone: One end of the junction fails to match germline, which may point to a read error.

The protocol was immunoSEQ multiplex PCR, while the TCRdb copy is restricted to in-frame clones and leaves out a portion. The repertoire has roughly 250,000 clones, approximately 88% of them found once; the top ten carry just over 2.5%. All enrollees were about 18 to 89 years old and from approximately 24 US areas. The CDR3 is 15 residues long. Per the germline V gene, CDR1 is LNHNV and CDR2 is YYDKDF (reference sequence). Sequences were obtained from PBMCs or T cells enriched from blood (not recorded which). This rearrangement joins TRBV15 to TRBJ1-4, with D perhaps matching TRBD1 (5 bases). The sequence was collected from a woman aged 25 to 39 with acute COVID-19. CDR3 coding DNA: TGTGCCGCCAGCGACCAGGGTTCCCTAAATGAAAAACTGTTTTTT. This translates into CAASDQGSLNEKLFF.